This TCR beta chain was profiled in a study of blood T cell repertoires in COVID-19. The trim removed 3 bases at V and 6 bases at J, leaving 4 bases unmatched. CDR1 and CDR2 (germline): SGHTA, FQGNSA. This CDR3 has 13 amino acids. TCRdb's copy holds only in-frame clones and misses some; the assay was immunoSEQ multiplex PCR. This repertoire shows 69,000 or so clones, 84% found once; its top ten account for approximately 12%. This receptor was obtained from a man aged 45-65 years with COVID-19, enrolled during active disease. The sequencing input was peripheral blood. The chain has TRBV7-2 and TRBJ1-2; 7 bases are shared with TRBD1. DNA of the CDR3: TGTGCCAGCAGCTTTGGTCAGGGGGATGGCTACACCTTC. Translated, it gives CASSFGQGDGYTF.